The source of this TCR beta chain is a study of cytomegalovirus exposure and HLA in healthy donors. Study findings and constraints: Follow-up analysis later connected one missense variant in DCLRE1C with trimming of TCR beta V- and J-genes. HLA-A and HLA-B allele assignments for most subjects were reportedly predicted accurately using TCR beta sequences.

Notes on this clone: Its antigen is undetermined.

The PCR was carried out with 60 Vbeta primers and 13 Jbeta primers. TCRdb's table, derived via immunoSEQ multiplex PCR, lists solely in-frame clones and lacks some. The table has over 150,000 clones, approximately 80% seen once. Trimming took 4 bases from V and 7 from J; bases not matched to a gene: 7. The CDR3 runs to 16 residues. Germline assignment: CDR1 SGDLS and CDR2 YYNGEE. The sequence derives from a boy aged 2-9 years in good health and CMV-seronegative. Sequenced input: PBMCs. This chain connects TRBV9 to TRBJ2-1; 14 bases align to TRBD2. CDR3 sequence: CASSLLGLAGVNEQFF. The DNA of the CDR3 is TGTGCCAGCAGCCTCCTGGGACTAGCGGGAGTTAATGAGCAGTTCTTC.